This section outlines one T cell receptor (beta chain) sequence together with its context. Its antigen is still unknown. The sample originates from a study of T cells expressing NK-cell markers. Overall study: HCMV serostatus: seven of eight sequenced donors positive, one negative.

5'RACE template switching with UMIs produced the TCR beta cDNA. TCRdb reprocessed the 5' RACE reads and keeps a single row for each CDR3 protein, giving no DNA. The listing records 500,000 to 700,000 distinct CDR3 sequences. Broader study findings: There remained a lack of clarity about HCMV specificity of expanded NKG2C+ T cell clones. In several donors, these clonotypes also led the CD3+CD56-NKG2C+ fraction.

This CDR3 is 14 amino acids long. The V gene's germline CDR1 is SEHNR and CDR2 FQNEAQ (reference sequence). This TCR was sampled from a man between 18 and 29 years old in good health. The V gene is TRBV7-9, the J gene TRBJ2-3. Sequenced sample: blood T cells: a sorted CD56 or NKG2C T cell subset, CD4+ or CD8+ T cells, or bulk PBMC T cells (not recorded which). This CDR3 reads CASSLLGPPETQYF.